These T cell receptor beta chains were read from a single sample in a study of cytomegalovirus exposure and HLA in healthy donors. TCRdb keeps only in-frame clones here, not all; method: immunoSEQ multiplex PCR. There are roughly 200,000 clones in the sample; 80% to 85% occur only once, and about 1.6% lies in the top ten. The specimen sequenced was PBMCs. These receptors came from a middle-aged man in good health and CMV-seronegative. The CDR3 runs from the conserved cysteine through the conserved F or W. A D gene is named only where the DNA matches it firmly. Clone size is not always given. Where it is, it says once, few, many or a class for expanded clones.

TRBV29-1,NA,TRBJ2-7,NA,TGCAGCGTTCGGGGTACGTTTGGATCCTACGAGCAGCACTTC,CSVRGTFGSYEQHF
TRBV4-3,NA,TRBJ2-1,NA,TGCGCCAGCAGCCAGGAAGGGCAGGGTAAAAATGAGCAGTTCTTC,CASSQEGQGKNEQFF
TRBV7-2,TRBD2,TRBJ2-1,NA,TGTGCCAGCAGCTTAGTAGGGGCGGGAGGGTACTCGGGTGAGCAGTTCTTC,CASSLVGAGGYSGEQFF
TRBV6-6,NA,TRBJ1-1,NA,TGTGCCAGCAGTTACTCGATTAGCAGTAAGGCTGAAGCTTTCTTT,CASSYSISSKAEAFF
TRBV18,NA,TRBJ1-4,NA,TGTGCCAGCTCAGTAGGCGTCACAGGAAATAATGAAAAACTGTTTTTT,CASSVGVTGNNEKLFF
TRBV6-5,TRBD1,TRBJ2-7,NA,TGTGCCAGCAGTTACGACAGGGTGGGCGACGAGCAGTACTTC,CASSYDRVGDEQYF
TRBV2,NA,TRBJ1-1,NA,TGTGCCAGCAGTCTTACAGGGTTGAACACTGAAGCTTTCTTT,CASSLTGLNTEAFF
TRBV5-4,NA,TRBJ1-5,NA,TGTGCCAGCAGCATTGACACCTTCGGGCCCCAGCATTTT,CASSIDTFGPQHF
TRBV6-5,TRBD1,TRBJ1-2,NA,TGTGCCAGCAGTCCCGAGACAGGGTACGGTGGCTACACCTTC,CASSPETGYGGYTF
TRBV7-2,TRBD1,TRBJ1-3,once,TGTGCCAGCAGCTTCGTTACAGGGGGAGGGATAAGCGGAAACACCATATATTTT,CASSFVTGGGISGNTIYF
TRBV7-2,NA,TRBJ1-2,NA,TGTGCCAGCAGCCAGACACTCTATGGCTACACCTTC,CASSQTLYGYTF
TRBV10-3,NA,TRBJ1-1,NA,TGTGCCATCAGTGAGTCGATGCCTAGGGGAAACACTGAAGCTTTCTTT,CAISESMPRGNTEAFF
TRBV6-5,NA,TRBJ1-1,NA,TGTGCCAGCAGCCCCAGAGGCGTGAGGCCTGAAGCTTTCTTT,CASSPRGVRPEAFF